Listed below are T cell receptor beta chains from one sample, sequenced in a study of cytomegalovirus exposure and HLA in healthy donors. The assay was immunoSEQ multiplex PCR, and TCRdb's table has in-frame clones only and misses some. The table records over 150,000 clones, roughly 89% of them present only once. Sample: PBMCs. These TCRs come from a woman aged 25 to 45 in good health and CMV-seronegative. Each CDR3 is given with its conserved first and last residue. Fields, in order: J gene, V gene, CDR3 protein.

j_call: TRBJ1-2
v_call: TRBV4-3
cdr3_aa: CASSQVGLWGEENYGYTF

j_call: TRBJ2-7
v_call: TRBV5-1
cdr3_aa: CASSHQAGEAYEQYF

j_call: TRBJ2-3
v_call: TRBV7-2
cdr3_aa: CASSLGLPSTDTQYF

j_call: TRBJ2-7
v_call: TRBV5-1
cdr3_aa: CASSRDRDEQYF

j_call: TRBJ1-4
v_call: TRBV11-2
cdr3_aa: CASSSPGQGGEKLFF

j_call: -
v_call: TRBV7-2
cdr3_aa: CASSLWPGGSYEQYF

j_call: TRBJ2-6
v_call: TRBV7-2
cdr3_aa: CASSAFPRDSGANVLTF

j_call: TRBJ1-5
v_call: TRBV4-3
cdr3_aa: CASSQDTGGAGNQPQHF

j_call: TRBJ2-5
v_call: TRBV5-1
cdr3_aa: CASRRAGVETQYF

j_call: TRBJ1-1
v_call: TRBV19
cdr3_aa: CASSKEQGLEAFF

j_call: TRBJ2-7
v_call: TRBV5-6
cdr3_aa: CASGAESYEQYF

j_call: TRBJ1-2
v_call: TRBV19
cdr3_aa: CASSKGGREGYGYTF

j_call: TRBJ1-2
v_call: TRBV28
cdr3_aa: CASRHTGGGGRYGYTF

j_call: TRBJ2-2
v_call: TRBV5-4
cdr3_aa: CASSLGSGSAGELFF

j_call: TRBJ1-2
v_call: TRBV7-2
cdr3_aa: CASSLQTGGTYGYTF

j_call: TRBJ1-1
v_call: TRBV19
cdr3_aa: CASKDRGATEAFF

j_call: TRBJ1-4
v_call: TRBV18
cdr3_aa: CASSPSAAGINEKLFF

j_call: TRBJ2-5
v_call: TRBV28
cdr3_aa: CASSLGGRGEETQYF

j_call: TRBJ1-5
v_call: TRBV19
cdr3_aa: CASSPAGGRGQPQHF

j_call: TRBJ2-3
v_call: TRBV18
cdr3_aa: CASSPPPGLAPDTQYF

j_call: TRBJ2-7
v_call: TRBV6-1
cdr3_aa: CVSSREWAGSYEQYF

j_call: TRBJ1-4
v_call: TRBV2
cdr3_aa: CASSRGNEKLFF

j_call: TRBJ2-5
v_call: TRBV5-1
cdr3_aa: CASSLGTYQETQYF

j_call: TRBJ1-2
v_call: TRBV7-9
cdr3_aa: CASSSWTGNGYTF

j_call: TRBJ1-5
v_call: TRBV7-8
cdr3_aa: CASNRGQGTNQPQHF

j_call: TRBJ2-3
v_call: TRBV11-2
cdr3_aa: CASSFLAGITDTQYF

j_call: TRBJ2-1
v_call: TRBV28
cdr3_aa: CASSRGDSLRGEQFF

j_call: TRBJ2-2
v_call: TRBV6-5
cdr3_aa: CASSLRRDGTGELFF

j_call: TRBJ1-2
v_call: TRBV19
cdr3_aa: CASSISVYGYTF

j_call: TRBJ1-1
v_call: TRBV7-3
cdr3_aa: CASSPIGTGRATEAFF

j_call: TRBJ2-1
v_call: TRBV25-1
cdr3_aa: CASRPLRSSYNEQFF

j_call: TRBJ1-2
v_call: TRBV28
cdr3_aa: CASSLSGQGALDYGYTF

j_call: TRBJ2-7
v_call: TRBV7-8
cdr3_aa: CASSSNGPKDSYEQYF

j_call: TRBJ1-4
v_call: TRBV5-1
cdr3_aa: CASSLVTAHEKLFF

j_call: TRBJ2-7
v_call: TRBV7-9
cdr3_aa: CSSSRDRVYEQYF

j_call: TRBJ2-7
v_call: TRBV5-1
cdr3_aa: CASKETGPYEQYF

j_call: TRBJ2-1
v_call: TRBV27
cdr3_aa: CASSLGSSYNEQFF

j_call: TRBJ2-5
v_call: TRBV27
cdr3_aa: CASSPGPVAEPTQYF

j_call: TRBJ2-7
v_call: TRBV29-1
cdr3_aa: CSVRDRAPYEQYF

j_call: TRBJ2-2
v_call: TRBV18
cdr3_aa: CASPGQGGPTGELFF

j_call: TRBJ1-2
v_call: TRBV19
cdr3_aa: CATGQGFRGGYTF

j_call: TRBJ2-1
v_call: TRBV4-3
cdr3_aa: CASSQEIEFRGWGNEQFF